This TCR beta chain emerged from a study of tumor-infiltrating lymphocytes in primary liver carcinoma. Background on the study: The yield of productive TCRbeta reads per sample was roughly 3.65 to 7.5 million and was similar across tissue types. Study outcomes and limitations: Blood had a significantly lower top-250-clone fraction than tumors did (p = 0.039).

Unsorted whole blood supplied the RNA, and germline DNA was extracted too. The study enrolled treatment-naive patients with chronic HBV infection. Comment on this clonotype: Antigen: not known.

Production of TCR beta cDNA used around 0.45 ug total RNA together with a constant-region primer. Sequencing libraries for TCR beta derived from three nested multiplex PCR rounds that used slightly modified ARM-PCR. A C-beta reverse primer was combined with TRBV1-TRBV30 forward primers in the first two PCR rounds, and each round had approximately 10 cycles. Via MiXCR, TCRdb re-called the multiplex PCR reads, giving one row per CDR3 protein. Seen here are 310,000 or so distinct CDR3 sequences, less than 65% observed once, and the top ten hold about 6.5%. CDR3 length: 15 amino acids. The ends lost 6 bases at V and 2 bases at J; junction bases unmatched: 8. Germline CDR1 SGHAT, CDR2 FQNNGV.

The sequenced material came from peripheral blood. This clonotype originated in a man aged 40-49 years with primary liver carcinoma and hepatitis B virus infection. The chain couples TRBV11-2 to TRBJ2-7, with 9 bases matching TRBD1. CDR3 sequence reads: CASRPGQGQTYEQYF. The CDR3 DNA reads as TGTGCCAGCAGACCGGGACAGGGACAGACCTACGAGCAGTACTTC.